This T cell receptor (beta chain) stems from a study of shared clonotypes between healthy human individuals (dated by TCRdb to about 2020). The study in broad terms: The cohort comprised a couple of women and a few men aged 18 to 49 years. Per donor, leukapheresis produced somewhere between about 0.85 and 10 billion PBMCs. Blood TCR repertoires of five healthy adults were deeply sequenced to estimate repertoire size and the extent of clonotype sharing between individuals. To increase sequencing depth and limit assay-specific biases, different laboratories used diverse techniques to prepare libraries and sequence TCR repertoires. Study-wide conclusions, independent of this receptor: The small number of donors limited the genetic and exposure-history diversity represented. Sampling was restricted to blood, and TCR repertoires in tissues likely differ from the TCR repertoires found in blood. Based on pairwise subsampling, the degree of clonotype sharing among donors was expected to be affected by sequencing depth.

Concerning this clone itself: The antigen this receptor binds is unknown. Nothing much larger sits one base from this clone, and base qualities are not available.

Using the deep immunoSEQ assay, TCR CDR3 regions were amplified from genomic DNA by multiplex PCR. For each cell subset, the extracted genomic DNA was distributed evenly across all wells of several immunoSEQ 96-well plates, and each plate served as one replicate. For unsorted PBMC, each replicate PCR was loaded with approximately 300 ng genomic DNA, equivalent to some 27,000 T cell genomes. Ten immunoSEQ deep assay plates were used to sequence the unsorted PBMC genomic DNA. Purified libraries were quantified with a Qubit 3.0 fluorometer, sized on a Bioanalyzer 2100, and re-quantified with the KAPA Library Quantification kit. A separate single-read 150-cycle Illumina NextSeq 550 flow cell was used to sequence each immunoSEQ 96-well plate. In the authors' own workflow: The immunoSEQ output contained only junctional sequences without quality scores, so filtering could not match that applied to full-length reads. To assign V/J genes and CDR3, sequences were annotated using PyIR, a Python wrapper for IgBLAST v1.9, with IMGT germline references. Reads were removed for weak V/J assignments (E-value above 1e-6), missing CDR3, stop codons, out-of-frame junctions, or ambiguous translated residues. V3J clonotypes were defined as sequences sharing the same inferred V gene, J gene, and CDR3 amino acid sequence. The percentage overlap between two repertoires was calculated by dividing the number of shared unique clonotypes by the size of the smaller repertoire. Three approaches were used to assess repertoire richness: RTK rarefaction, the Chao1 estimator, and Recon v2.1 estimates of unobserved clonotypes. The clones in this table, taken by TCRdb from immuneACCESS, are in-frame only. Not every clone is retained; where verified, under half of the shortfall comes from an unresolved V gene, and the cause of the rest is unknown. The DNA gave D and trimming, while V, J and clone size come from that table. The sample table shows more than 400,000 clones, and approximately 78% are seen once. The ten largest account for 12% of the sample.

The germline V gene (reference sequence) sets CDR1 to GTSNPN and CDR2 to SVGIG. The CDR3 numbers 13 residues from cysteine through phenylalanine. Left in the record is the CDR3 DNA by itself, 39 bases read in frame from the first base. The V and J ends are trimmed by 1 base and 5 bases, leaving 10 bases between them. The donors were healthy, HIV-negative adults with no recently reported acute infections or vaccinations. Every donor was a Caucasian adult living in Nashville, Tennessee, USA. For unsorted samples, about 90 million PBMCs were counted and genomic DNA was extracted with the QIAamp DNA Blood Mini kit. Blood was collected by leukapheresis, and PBMCs were isolated by Ficoll-Histopaque density gradient centrifugation and then cryopreserved in liquid nitrogen vapor phase.

Sequencing was carried out using PBMCs. The receptor's source is a woman aged 35 to 49 in good health. Some clones in this sample may be carry-over from other donors' samples. The chain is assembled from TRBV30 and TRBJ2-3; the D gene is perhaps TRBD1, from 6 matching bases. The CDR3 protein: CAWSEGVEDTQYF. The DNA reads TGTGCCTGGAGTGAGGGGGTTGAAGATACGCAGTATTTT.